The rows below give T cell receptor beta chains drawn from one sample of a study of OX40 agonist ivuxolimab in advanced cancers. Clones were read by immunoSEQ multiplex PCR, and TCRdb kept only the in-frame ones, dropping some. The sample holds around 140,000 clones, 85% to 95% seen once. The material sequenced was CD4+ or CD8+ T cells sorted from blood, taken in a trial of the OX40 agonist ivuxolimab. Receptors were obtained from an adult with an advanced solid tumor such as melanoma, head and neck, liver or kidney cancer. CDR3s include the opening cysteine and the closing phenylalanine or tryptophan. Each record gives: V gene, J gene, clone size, D gene, CDR3 protein, CDR3 DNA. D genes are given only for firm matches. A clone size is listed for some rows: how often the clone was seen (once, few, many), or a class if it is expanded.

V gene: TRBV10-1; J gene: TRBJ1-6; clone size: -; D gene: -; CDR3 protein: CASRGWAYNSPLHF; CDR3 DNA: TGCGCCAGCAGAGGTTGGGCCTATAATTCACCCCTCCACTTT
V gene: TRBV4-3; J gene: TRBJ1-2; clone size: -; D gene: -; CDR3 protein: CASSQDAWNYGYTF; CDR3 DNA: TGCGCCAGCAGCCAAGATGCTTGGAACTATGGCTACACCTTC
V gene: TRBV5-4; J gene: TRBJ1-3; clone size: -; D gene: -; CDR3 protein: CASSSGNTIYF; CDR3 DNA: TGTGCCAGCAGCTCTGGAAACACCATATATTTT
V gene: TRBV10-3; J gene: TRBJ2-3; clone size: -; D gene: TRBD2; CDR3 protein: CAVAAGADTQYF; CDR3 DNA: TGTGCCGTCGCCGCGGGGGCAGATACGCAGTATTTT
V gene: TRBV5-4; J gene: TRBJ1-2; clone size: once; D gene: -; CDR3 protein: CASSRDRNYGYTF; CDR3 DNA: TGTGCCAGCAGCCGCGACAGAAACTATGGCTACACCTTC
V gene: TRBV6-1; J gene: TRBJ2-3; clone size: once; D gene: -; CDR3 protein: CASRAIRDTQYF; CDR3 DNA: TGTGCCAGCAGAGCTATTAGGGATACGCAGTATTTT
V gene: TRBV5-1; J gene: TRBJ2-1; clone size: -; D gene: TRBD2; CDR3 protein: CASRASGRQNEQFF; CDR3 DNA: TGCGCCAGCAGGGCTAGCGGGAGACAGAATGAGCAGTTCTTC
V gene: TRBV19; J gene: TRBJ1-5; clone size: -; D gene: TRBD1; CDR3 protein: CASSMWDSRQPQHF; CDR3 DNA: TGTGCCAGTAGTATGTGGGACAGCAGGCAGCCCCAGCATTTT
V gene: TRBV19; J gene: TRBJ1-2; clone size: -; D gene: -; CDR3 protein: CASSLGLNYGYTF; CDR3 DNA: TGTGCCAGTAGTTTGGGACTCAACTATGGCTACACCTTC
V gene: TRBV10-3; J gene: TRBJ2-5; clone size: -; D gene: TRBD2; CDR3 protein: CATRPGLADFQETQYF; CDR3 DNA: TGTGCCACCCGTCCGGGACTAGCGGATTTCCAAGAGACCCAGTACTTC
V gene: TRBV27; J gene: TRBJ1-2; clone size: -; D gene: -; CDR3 protein: CASSLTPDWAAGYTF; CDR3 DNA: TGTGCCAGCAGTTTAACCCCTGACTGGGCAGCGGGCTACACCTTC
V gene: TRBV11-3; J gene: TRBJ1-6; clone size: once; D gene: -; CDR3 protein: CASRAAPVGRSPLHF; CDR3 DNA: TGTGCCAGCAGGGCCGCCCCAGTTGGTCGTTCACCCCTCCACTTT
V gene: TRBV7-2; J gene: TRBJ1-2; clone size: -; D gene: -; CDR3 protein: CASSGRIVSGYTF; CDR3 DNA: TGTGCCAGCAGCGGGCGTATCGTGAGTGGCTACACCTTC
V gene: TRBV28; J gene: TRBJ1-5; clone size: -; D gene: TRBD1; CDR3 protein: CASRPGTGIPQPQHF; CDR3 DNA: TGTGCCAGCAGACCCGGGACAGGGATCCCACAGCCCCAGCATTTT
V gene: TRBV7-9; J gene: TRBJ1-2; clone size: few; D gene: -; CDR3 protein: CASSYQGYGYTF; CDR3 DNA: TGTGCCAGCAGTTACCAGGGATATGGCTACACCTTC